This entry is about one T cell receptor (beta chain). Its antigen is still unknown. The data are from a study of cytomegalovirus exposure and HLA in healthy donors. Study-wide results and caveats: Within a later analysis, the majority of CMV-associated TCR beta chains appeared HLA-restricted. Later analysis identified several of the most significant clusters that appeared linked to common viral pathogens.

Despite likely unrecorded immune exposures, the donors were nominally healthy at the time of sampling. The germline V gene encodes CDR1 SQVTM and CDR2 ANQGSEA. The V segment lost 6 bases and the J segment 6 bases; nucleotides outside the gene matches: 5. The CDR3 extends over 12 amino acids. Primers for the PCR totalled 60 Vbeta and 13 Jbeta. Using immunoSEQ multiplex PCR, the repertoire was profiled, and TCRdb retains in-frame clones only, with some absent. The table lists under 150,000 clones, roughly 79% of them singletons, with about 1% in the top ten. This sequence joins TRBV29-1 and TRBJ1-1; 9 positions agree with TRBD1. The sequencing sample was made of PBMCs. This TCR was sampled from a male donor in good health and CMV-seronegative. The CDR3: CSVDRGLSEAFF. The DNA of the CDR3 is TGCAGCGTGGACAGGGGTTTGTCTGAAGCTTTCTTT.